These 15 T cell receptor beta chains share one sample of origin, sequenced in a study of T cell responses to AZD1222 COVID-19 vaccine. TCRdb's table, derived via immunoSEQ multiplex PCR, lists solely in-frame clones and lacks some. The data show 60,000 to 95,000 clones, with more than 75% seen just once and less than 20% held by the top ten. The starting material was peripheral blood, obtained 28 days after the second AZD1222 dose. Receptors originate from an adult who received the AZD1222 COVID-19 vaccine.

The chain is built from TRBV6-5 and TRBJ1-4; 7 nucleotides agree with TRBD1. This CDR3 contains 14 residues. Looked up from germline, CDR1 is MNHEY and CDR2 is SVGAGI. V lost 2 bases to trimming and J lost 4 bases; unmatched junction nucleotides: 1. The CDR3 protein is CASSYDRDNEKLFF. The CDR3, as DNA: TGTGCCAGCAGTTACGACAGGGATAATGAAAAACTGTTTTTT.

The J gene is TRBJ1-1, the V gene TRBV29-1; 11 nucleotides agree with TRBD1. The CDR3 spans 12 residues. Germline assignment: CDR1 SQVTM and CDR2 ANQGSEA. J gave up 10 bases and V 7 bases, and 8 bases lay outside the gene matches. This CDR3 is CSASGQGVGAFF. The CDR3 bases are TGCAGCGCTTCGGGACAGGGGGTTGGAGCTTTCTTT.

The rearrangement uses TRBV6-1 and TRBJ2-3, with D perhaps matching TRBD1 (6 bases). The V gene lost 2 bases and the J gene lost 3 bases, with 12 bases spanning the gap. The CDR3 sequence is 15 residues long. The germline gives CDR1 MNHNS, CDR2 SASEGT. This CDR3 is CASSENLGGTDTQYF. The CDR3 coding sequence is TGTGCCAGCAGTGAAAACCTAGGGGGTACAGATACGCAGTATTTT.

The gene calls are TRBV4-1 and TRBJ1-4; the D is unclear. The CDR3 runs 16 residues. Germline values: CDR1 MGHRA, CDR2 YSYEKL. The V gene lost 0 bases and the J gene lost 4 bases, with 12 bases spanning the gap. The DNA of the CDR3 is TGCGCCAGCAGCCAAGATCCCCTTGGGGATAATGAAAAACTGTTTTTT. Its translation: CASSQDPLGDNEKLFF.

The rearrangement links TRBV4-3 to TRBJ2-7, with 8 bases lining up with TRBD1. The CDR3 is 15 amino acids. CDR1 is LGHNA and CDR2 is YSLEER in the germline V gene. With 3 bases clipped from V and 4 bases from J, the junction kept 8 bases outside the gene matches. CDR3 residues: CASSHSGTGEYEQYF. The DNA of the CDR3 is TGCGCCAGCAGCCATTCCGGGACAGGAGAATACGAGCAGTACTTC.

The V and J genes are TRBV21-1 and TRBJ1-2; the D segment call TRBD1 is taken from the table without a DNA check. TRBV21-1 is a known pseudogene. The CDR3 runs to 18 residues. The CDR3 coding sequence is TGTGCCAGCAGCAAAGAGGCGACAGGTCCCATCTTGGTGGGTGGCTACACCTTC. This codes for CASSKEATGPILVGGYTF.

This chain uses TRBV9 with TRBJ2-7, with TRBD2 matching 13 bases. The CDR3 length is 14 residues. The junction had 1 base not matched to a gene; V was cut back by 3 bases and J by 4 bases. CDR1 and CDR2 (germline): SGDLS, YYNGEE. The CDR3 DNA sequence: TGTGCCAGCAGCGCGACTAGCGGGGGGTACGAGCAGTACTTC. Residues: CASSATSGGYEQYF.

The V call is TRBV7-2, the J call TRBJ2-7; the D call may be TRBD1 or TRBD2 (6 bases each). CDR1 and CDR2 from the germline V gene are SGHTA and FQGNSA. This CDR3 contains 17 residues. Between the trimmed V and J ends, which lost 2 bases and 0 bases, there was a span of 17 bases. The DNA for the CDR3 is TGTGCCAGCAGCTTAACGGGTCGGGGGCTTAGCTCCTACGAGCAGTACTTC. Its translation: CASSLTGRGLSSYEQYF.

The genes are TRBV30 and TRBJ1-5, with TRBD1 identical over 9 bases. Germline V gene data show CDR1 as GTSNPN and CDR2 as SVGIG (reference sequence). The CDR3 consists of 14 residues. After removal of 4 bases from V and 5 bases from J, the junction contained 6 bases not matched to a gene. CDR3 loop: CAWNPTGGYQPQHF. The CDR3 bases are TGTGCCTGGAATCCTACAGGGGGCTATCAGCCCCAGCATTTT.

J is TRBJ1-5 and V is TRBV6-2 or TRBV6-3, with unresolved D. V dropped 2 bases and J dropped 2 bases, with 7 bases sitting between them. There are 14 residues in the CDR3. Germline values: CDR1 MNHEY, CDR2 SVGEGT. The CDR3 is CASSYGTGNQPQHF. As DNA, the CDR3 is TGTGCCAGCAGTTACGGAACGGGCAATCAGCCCCAGCATTTT.

The chain carries TRBV7-8 and TRBJ2-3; 7 bases are a match to TRBD2. Per the germline V gene, CDR1 is SGHVS and CDR2 is FQNEAQ. This CDR3 is 13 amino acids long. V lost 6 bases, J lost 5 bases, and 5 bases stayed unmatched. The CDR3 sequence is CASSSPGGDTQYF. CDR3 sequence (DNA): TGTGCCAGCAGTTCTCCGGGGGGAGATACGCAGTATTTT.

The chain has TRBV5-4 and TRBJ1-2; weak D call: TRBD1 (6 bases). Germline V gives CDR1 SGHNT, CDR2 YYREEE (reference sequence). V was trimmed by 4 bases and J by 8 bases, leaving 21 bases between them. The CDR3 runs to 15 residues. The CDR3 region has the DNA TGTGCCAGCAGCGCGGCCTCGAGGGGGGCATGGGGCTACACCTTC. Encoded protein: CASSAASRGAWGYTF.

The chain carries TRBV11-3 and TRBJ2-1; TRBD1 might be the D (6 bases). The ends were cut back, 5 bases at V and 5 bases at J, with 10 bases in the middle. The length of the CDR3 is 13 residues. The V gene's germline CDR1 is SGHNT and CDR2 YENEEA. CDR3 nucleotide sequence: TGTGCCAGCAGCGAGGACAGCCACAATGAGCAGTTCTTC. Translating it yields CASSEDSHNEQFF.

The chain uses TRBV30 and TRBJ1-1, with D uncertain. The germline V gene encodes CDR1 GTSNPN and CDR2 SVGIG (reference sequence). Trimming stripped 5 bases from V and 3 bases from J, with 13 bases between. The CDR3 consists of 13 residues. CDR3: CAWSYHGDTEAFF. CDR3 coding DNA: TGTGCCTGGTCCTACCACGGGGACACTGAAGCTTTCTTT.

V and J are TRBV5-5 and TRBJ1-3, with D possibly matching TRBD1 (5 bases). This CDR3 spans 17 amino acids. Trimming pared 0 bases from V and 2 bases from J, leaving 15 bases between. Germline V CDR1 and CDR2: SGHKS, YYEKEE (reference sequence). CDR3 DNA: TGTGCCAGCAGCTTGGAGGCAGGCCGGGGGACTGGAAACACCATATATTTT. Translated: CASSLEAGRGTGNTIYF. Filled out from reference TRBV5-5 and TRBJ1-3, the complete variable domain reads DAGVTQSPTHLIKTRGQQVTLRCSPISGHKSVSWYQQVLGQGPQFIFQYYEKEERGRGNFPDRFSARQFPNYSSELNVNALLLGDSALYLCASSLEAGRGTGNTIYFGEGSWLTVV.